The rows below give T cell receptor beta chains drawn from one sample of a study of cytomegalovirus exposure and HLA in healthy donors. The assay was immunoSEQ multiplex PCR, and TCRdb's table has in-frame clones only and misses some. This sample yields under 200,000 clones, of which approximately 81% are seen a single time; around 0.93% belongs to the top ten. Specimen: PBMCs. Receptor source: a young man in good health and CMV-seronegative. Both conserved end residues are part of each CDR3. A D gene is named only where the DNA matches it firmly. For some rows the clone size is stated as once, few or many, or as a class when expanded; others skip it.

CDR3aa | CDR3nt | d_gene | j_gene | v_gene | abundance
CAWSVLGPVYGYTF | TGTGCCTGGAGTGTATTGGGCCCCGTCTATGGCTACACCTTC | . | TRBJ1-2 | TRBV30 | .
CSVEGPGRVGHNEQFF | TGCAGCGTTGAAGGCCCCGGGAGGGTTGGGCACAATGAGCAGTTCTTC | TRBD2 | TRBJ2-1 | TRBV29-1 | once
CASSNRLASPSGAQHF | TGTGCCAGTAGTAACCGACTAGCGAGTCCCTCCGGGGCCCAGCACTTC | TRBD2 | TRBJ2-5 | TRBV19 | .
CAWEGRGESPLHF | TGTGCCTGGGAGGGGAGGGGAGAGTCACCCCTCCACTTT | . | TRBJ1-6 | TRBV30 | .
CASSQGQGRGQPQHF | TGTGCCAGCAGTCAAGGGCAGGGAAGGGGTCAGCCCCAGCATTTT | . | TRBJ1-5 | TRBV28 | .
CASQWGGLNEQFF | TGTGCCAGCCAGTGGGGGGGCCTGAATGAGCAGTTCTTC | . | TRBJ2-1 | TRBV2 | .
CSGRVQGETQYF | TGCAGCGGGCGCGTGCAGGGCGAGACCCAGTACTTC | . | TRBJ2-5 | TRBV29-1 | .
CASIPRGLDEQYF | TGTGCCAGCATCCCTCGGGGGTTGGACGAGCAGTACTTC | . | TRBJ2-7 | TRBV28 | .
CASSEGTKTIQYF | TGTGCCAGCAGTGAGGGGACAAAAACCATTCAGTACTTC | . | TRBJ2-4 | TRBV6-1 | .
CASSFGTGSYEQYF | TGTGCCAGCAGCTTTGGGACAGGATCCTACGAGCAGTACTTC | TRBD1 | TRBJ2-7 | TRBV11-2 | .
CASRPSTPGNTIYF | TGTGCCAGCAGACCCTCGACACCGGGAAACACCATATATTTT | . | TRBJ1-3 | TRBV7-9 | .
CASNSGTYEQYF | TGTGCCAGCAACTCCGGGACCTACGAGCAGTACTTC | . | TRBJ2-7 | TRBV6-5 | .
CASSLTGVRVLLHF | TGTGCCAGCAGCCTCACAGGGGTTAGAGTACTCCTCCACTTT | TRBD1 | TRBJ1-6 | TRBV27 | .
CASRDSQETQYF | TGCGCCAGTAGAGACTCCCAAGAGACCCAGTACTTC | . | TRBJ2-5 | TRBV5-1 | few
CASSPEDSYTEAFF | TGCGCCAGCAGTCCCGAGGACAGTTACACTGAAGCTTTCTTT | . | TRBJ1-1 | TRBV23-1 | .
CAARGGADTGELFF | TGCGCCGCCCGTGGGGGGGCCGACACCGGGGAGCTGTTTTTT | . | TRBJ2-2 | TRBV5-1 | .
CASSISRNSNQPQHF | TGTGCCAGTAGTATTAGCAGAAATAGCAATCAGCCCCAGCATTTT | . | TRBJ1-5 | TRBV19 | few
CASSQLLGSYTTGELFF | TGTGCCAGCAGCCAATTGCTAGGCTCGTATACCACCGGGGAGCTGTTTTTT | . | TRBJ2-2 | TRBV16 | .
CASRLQTVNTEAFF | TGTGCAAGTCGCCTACAGACAGTGAACACTGAAGCTTTCTTT | . | TRBJ1-1 | TRBV12-2 | once
CASRSLNEKLFF | TGTGCCAGTAGGTCACTTAATGAAAAACTGTTTTTT | . | TRBJ1-4 | TRBV19 | .
CASLVGTSDNEQFF | TGTGCCAGCCTGGTGGGGACTAGCGACAATGAGCAGTTCTTC | TRBD2 | TRBJ2-1 | TRBV2 | few
CSAGRGSGTYEQYF | TGCAGCGCCGGCAGGGGTAGCGGGACCTACGAGCAGTACTTC | TRBD2 | TRBJ2-7 | TRBV29-1 | .
CSVAEYEQYF | TGCAGCGTGGCTGAATACGAGCAGTACTTC | . | TRBJ2-7 | TRBV29-1 | .
CASSTGRGTYEQYF | TGTGCCAGCAGCACTGGAAGGGGGACCTACGAGCAGTACTTC | . | TRBJ2-7 | TRBV7-9 | .
CASSLLSGLDEKLFF | TGTGCCAGCAGCTTGTTGTCAGGGTTGGATGAAAAACTGTTTTTT | . | TRBJ1-4 | TRBV5-5 | .
CASSRIGASYEQYF | TGTGCCAGCAGCCGGATAGGGGCCTCCTACGAGCAGTACTTC | . | TRBJ2-7 | TRBV5-6 | .
CATSMPGSRYEQYF | TGTGCCACCAGCATGCCGGGATCCAGGTACGAGCAGTACTTC | . | TRBJ2-7 | TRBV15 | .
CASSVGGLMRGEKLFF | TGTGCCAGCAGCGTAGGGGGGCTTATGAGAGGGGAAAAACTGTTTTTT | . | TRBJ1-4 | TRBV7-6 | .
CASSIEAGANYNEQFF | TGTGCCAGTAGTATTGAAGCGGGGGCCAATTACAATGAGCAGTTCTTC | TRBD2 | TRBJ2-1 | TRBV19 | .
CASSFRGPRSYEQYF | TGTGCCAGCAGCTTCAGGGGGCCCCGCTCCTACGAGCAGTACTTC | TRBD1 | TRBJ2-7 | TRBV7-2 | .
CAIGNGGEVSYEQYF | TGTGCCATCGGAAACGGAGGGGAGGTCTCCTACGAGCAGTACTTC | . | TRBJ2-7 | TRBV10-3 | .
CAFDSFNQPQHF | TGTGCCTTTGACAGCTTCAATCAGCCCCAGCATTTT | . | TRBJ1-5 | TRBV30 | .
CASSPTRGQVRADTQYF | TGTGCCAGCTCACCTACACGCGGACAGGTTAGGGCAGATACGCAGTATTTT | TRBD1 | TRBJ2-3 | TRBV18 | .
CAWSEAGEYGQYF | TGTGCCTGGAGTGAGGCGGGGGAGTACGGACAGTACTTC | TRBD2 | TRBJ2-7 | TRBV30 | .
CASSSGTGRPQHF | TGTGCCAGCAGCTCCGGGACAGGGCGGCCCCAGCATTTT | TRBD1 | TRBJ1-5 | TRBV7-2 | .
CASSILAGGYEQYF | TGTGCCAGCAGCATACTAGCGGGGGGATACGAGCAGTACTTC | TRBD2 | TRBJ2-7 | TRBV7-2 | .
CASSYLTGKDGYTF | TGTGCCAGCAGTTACTTGACAGGGAAAGACGGCTACACCTTC | TRBD1 | TRBJ1-2 | TRBV6-6 | .
CASSEGARKF | TGCGCCAGCAGTGAGGGGGCCAGAAAATTC | . | TRBJ2-7 | TRBV10-1 | .
CASSPRGLAYNEQFF | TGTGCCAGCAGTCCCAGAGGGTTAGCCTACAATGAGCAGTTCTTC | . | TRBJ2-1 | TRBV28 | .
CASSPQAGGTYEQYF | TGTGCCAGCAGCCCACAGGCAGGGGGGACCTACGAGCAGTACTTC | . | TRBJ2-7 | TRBV7-6 | .
CASSQNRVDQPQHF | TGCGCCAGCAGCCAAAACAGGGTCGATCAGCCCCAGCATTTT | . | TRBJ1-5 | TRBV4-1 | .
CASSPQGRTEAFF | TGTGCCAGCAGTCCTCAGGGTCGGACTGAAGCTTTCTTT | . | TRBJ1-1 | TRBV6-1 | .
CASRTSGSSYEQYF | TGTGCCAGCAGGACTAGCGGCTCCTCCTACGAGCAGTACTTC | TRBD2 | TRBJ2-7 | TRBV2 | .
CASSPQGQGWDEQYF | TGTGCCAGCAGTCCACAGGGACAGGGTTGGGACGAGCAGTACTTC | TRBD1 | TRBJ2-7 | TRBV27 | .
CASSEGPTGGTEAFF | TGTGCCAGCAGTGAAGGACCGACAGGGGGGACTGAAGCTTTCTTT | TRBD1 | TRBJ1-1 | TRBV6-1 | .